This is a list of T cell receptor beta chains from one sample in a study of human CD8 memory T cell subsets. After re-calling the 5' RACE reads, TCRdb lists one entry per CDR3 protein, DNA absent. Found here are roughly 11,000 distinct CDR3 sequences; the top ten clones hold 7% to 9%. The specimen sequenced was CD8+ T cells from PBMCs. The receptors were sampled from a human donor in good health. Both conserved end residues are part of each CDR3. Fields, in order: J gene, V gene, clone size, CDR3 protein. Clone sizes are given selectively: once, few, many, or a class where the clone is expanded.

J gene: TRBJ1-2; V gene: TRBV27; clone size: -; CDR3 protein: CASRAGGHGYTF
J gene: TRBJ2-2; V gene: TRBV7-9; clone size: medium-sized; CDR3 protein: CATPSRSGELFF
J gene: TRBJ1-4; V gene: TRBV3-1; clone size: -; CDR3 protein: CASSPGQGAGQTREKLFF
J gene: TRBJ1-2; V gene: TRBV3-1; clone size: -; CDR3 protein: CASSQEATEVLGGYTF
J gene: TRBJ2-7; V gene: TRBV5-1; clone size: medium-sized; CDR3 protein: CASSRLPTLQGHPKEAYEQYF
J gene: TRBJ2-1; V gene: TRBV2; clone size: -; CDR3 protein: CASFDRFPYNEQFF
J gene: TRBJ2-3; V gene: TRBV5-4; clone size: medium-sized; CDR3 protein: CASSPDYSGTAPDTQYF
J gene: TRBJ2-7; V gene: TRBV18; clone size: -; CDR3 protein: CASSPPASTYEQYF
J gene: TRBJ1-4; V gene: TRBV29-1; clone size: -; CDR3 protein: CSVEGTGNEKLFF
J gene: TRBJ2-3; V gene: TRBV28; clone size: medium-sized; CDR3 protein: CASSFDLAQADTQYF
J gene: TRBJ2-3; V gene: TRBV5-1; clone size: -; CDR3 protein: CASSLALVYSTDTQYF
J gene: TRBJ2-1; V gene: TRBV24-1; clone size: -; CDR3 protein: CATSDFEGTNEQFF
J gene: TRBJ2-3; V gene: TRBV4-2; clone size: -; CDR3 protein: CASSQDKGDTQYF
J gene: TRBJ1-2; V gene: TRBV29-1; clone size: medium-sized; CDR3 protein: CSVELNFNYGYTF
J gene: TRBJ2-7; V gene: TRBV28; clone size: -; CDR3 protein: CASSWGTALFGQYF
J gene: TRBJ2-7; V gene: TRBV24-1; clone size: -; CDR3 protein: CATSEEKDISGSTYEQYF
J gene: TRBJ2-7; V gene: TRBV9; clone size: -; CDR3 protein: CASSIAPGSGYEQYF